The rows below give T cell receptor beta chains drawn from one sample of a study of control samples from healthy donors and cancer patients. TCRdb's copy holds only in-frame clones and misses some; the assay was immunoSEQ multiplex PCR. This repertoire shows roughly 160,000 clones, about 95% found once; its top ten account for approximately 15%. Specimen: PBMCs. The source is a man aged 55 to 70 with colorectal cancer. Both conserved end residues are trimmed from each CDR3. The order of the fields is V gene, D gene, CDR3 protein. D genes are given only for firm matches.

TRBV10-3 - AISDRVHTEAF
TRBV29-1 - SVESYGRTYGYT
TRBV9 - ASSVGDFYEQY
TRBV6-6 - ASSRRAGPITVGELF
TRBV5-1 TRBD2 ASSLGPSGGAQETQY
TRBV19 TRBD1 ASSIGGTGSYEQY
TRBV5-4 - ASSAYRQETQY
TRBV29-1 - SVGLGTPYEQY
TRBV2 TRBD1 ASSGRTGKETQY
TRBV5-1 TRBD1 ASSLAQGKDTQY
TRBV15 TRBD1 ATSAGLHRGGSTDTQY
TRBV6-2/TRBV6-3 TRBD1 ASSPGTGRVTQY
TRBV12-3/TRBV12-4 TRBD2 ASSFGGYEQY
TRBV19 - ASSNSQLMGGSQPQH